This entry describes one T cell receptor (beta chain). Which antigen it targets is not known. No quality values exist for individual bases; no much larger clone is one base distant. TCRbeta CDR3 regions were amplified from genomic DNA using the immunoSEQ Assay, a bias-controlled multiplex PCR. As for the original processing: The number of nucleated cells in each sample was estimated from the amplification of reference gene primers within the assay. To quantify the absolute abundance of each unique TCRbeta CDR3 rearrangement, sequence reads were collapsed and filtered. For each sample, productive Simpson clonality was calculated by taking the square root of Simpson's diversity index across productive rearrangements. TCRdb provides this immuneACCESS table in a form limited to in-frame rearrangements. Some clones are lacking; in checked studies, under half of them reflect an unresolved V gene, and why the rest are absent is not known. D and trimming come from the DNA, and the V and J calls and clone size come from that table. This sample lists 250,000 to 400,000 clones; approximately 90% were detected once. 1.6% of the sample comes from the top ten.

The germline V gene sets CDR1 to MDHEN and CDR2 to SYDVKM. Cut back by 5 bases and 8 bases, the V and J ends lie 18 bases apart. From cysteine to phenylalanine, the CDR3 is 15 amino acids long. Only the CDR3 part of the read is kept: 45 bases, read in frame from the first base. One collaborating source in Seattle enrolled patients during active infection and followed them longitudinally through the course of disease. Whole blood was collected in K2EDTA tubes by collaborating institutions according to the institutions' own protocols. For TCRbeta analysis, collaborator samples were shipped as frozen whole blood, as isolated PBMCs, or as DNA extracted from either sample type. This sample stems from a study of blood T cell repertoires in COVID-19 (dated by TCRdb to 2020 to 2022). For context, the study as a whole: Samples from collaborators originated in the United States, Italy and Spain and spanned both the acute and convalescent phases of COVID-19. The prospective study material was composed of cDNA or gDNA derived from T cells, B-cell-depleted T cells, or PBMCs. The dataset comprised deeply sampled blood TCRbeta repertoires from subjects exposed to, actively infected with, or recovered from COVID-19. The repertoires were released in a freely available public database meant as a resource for research on the immune response to SARS-CoV-2. Samples were obtained from the ongoing ImmuneRACE study (first 160 participants) and from about 1,300 subjects provided by 6 global collaborators. The sample metadata nearly always contained a de-identified subject ID, COVID-19 status, age in years and sex. Where available, HLA class I and class II types were obtained from metadata supplied by the sample provider rather than from assay-based typing.

General study outcomes and caveats: The quantity of clinical and demographic metadata differed by source and by participant and was supplied without curation.

This clonotype was sampled from a woman aged 25 to 39 with COVID-19, enrolled during active disease. The chain was built from TRBV28 and TRBJ1-4; the D gene is not confidently resolved. Sequencing was performed on peripheral blood. The CDR3 amino acid sequence is: CASSPPGTQLEKLFF. The nucleotide sequence is TGTGCCAGCAGTCCCCCTGGCACCCAATTGGAAAAACTGTTTTTT.